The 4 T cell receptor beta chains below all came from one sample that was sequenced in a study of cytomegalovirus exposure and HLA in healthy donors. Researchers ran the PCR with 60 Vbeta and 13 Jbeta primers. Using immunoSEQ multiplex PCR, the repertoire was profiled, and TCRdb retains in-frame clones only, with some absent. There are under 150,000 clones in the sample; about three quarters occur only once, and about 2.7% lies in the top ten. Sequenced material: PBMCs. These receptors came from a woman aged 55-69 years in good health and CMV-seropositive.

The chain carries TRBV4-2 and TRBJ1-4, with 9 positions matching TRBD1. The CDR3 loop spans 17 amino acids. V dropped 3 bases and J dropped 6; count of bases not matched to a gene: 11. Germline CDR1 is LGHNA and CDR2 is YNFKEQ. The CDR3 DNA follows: TGTGCCAGCAGCCAGCTAAGTCAGACAGGGGGTTATGAAAAACTGTTTTTT. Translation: CASSQLSQTGGYEKLFF.

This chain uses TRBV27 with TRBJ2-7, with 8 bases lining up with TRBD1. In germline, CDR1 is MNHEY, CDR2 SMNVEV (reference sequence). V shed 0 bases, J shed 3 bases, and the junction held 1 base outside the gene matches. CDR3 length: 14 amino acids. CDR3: CASSLSGTGYEQYF. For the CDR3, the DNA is TGTGCCAGCAGTTTATCGGGGACAGGCTACGAGCAGTACTTC.

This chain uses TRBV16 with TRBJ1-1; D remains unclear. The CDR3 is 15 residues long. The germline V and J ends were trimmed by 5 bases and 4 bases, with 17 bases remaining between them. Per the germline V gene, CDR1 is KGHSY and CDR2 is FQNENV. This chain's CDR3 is CASSSIRGQITEAFF. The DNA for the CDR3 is TGTGCCAGCAGCTCAATTAGAGGGCAGATCACTGAAGCTTTCTTT.

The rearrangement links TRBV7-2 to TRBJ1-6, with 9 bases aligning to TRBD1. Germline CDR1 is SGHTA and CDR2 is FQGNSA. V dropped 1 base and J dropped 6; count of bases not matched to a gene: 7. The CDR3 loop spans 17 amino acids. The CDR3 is CASSLEPGTGFNSPLHF. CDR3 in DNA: TGTGCCAGCAGCTTAGAGCCTGGGACAGGGTTTAATTCACCCCTCCACTTT.